This T cell receptor beta chain stems from a study of T cells in narcolepsy. Study-wide context: Healthy controls were enrolled alongside patients with narcolepsy type 1 or type 2.

Germline V gene sequence: CDR1 LNHDA, CDR2 SQIVND (reference sequence). The CDR3 consists of 15 residues. V gave up 7 bases and J gave up 7 bases, with 20 bases separating them. In regard to this clone: The antigen remains undetermined.

The method was immunoSEQ multiplex PCR; TCRdb's version includes in-frame clones alone and lacks a portion of them. Of 27,000 or so clones listed, around 82% are singletons. Study outcomes and limitations: Autoreactive clonotypes reportedly recurred in blood of same and different patients, not controls. Autoreactive clone sequences were missing from some blood memory CD4+ repertoires.

The receptor's source is a human donor with narcolepsy. Source material: CD45RA- memory CD4+ T cells from PBMCs. The chain joins TRBV19 to TRBJ1-5; perhaps TRBD1 as D (6 bases). The CDR3, as DNA: TGTGCCAGTAACCTGGGCAGGGGATTTGAGCAGCCCCAGCATTTT. Translating gives CASNLGRGFEQPQHF.